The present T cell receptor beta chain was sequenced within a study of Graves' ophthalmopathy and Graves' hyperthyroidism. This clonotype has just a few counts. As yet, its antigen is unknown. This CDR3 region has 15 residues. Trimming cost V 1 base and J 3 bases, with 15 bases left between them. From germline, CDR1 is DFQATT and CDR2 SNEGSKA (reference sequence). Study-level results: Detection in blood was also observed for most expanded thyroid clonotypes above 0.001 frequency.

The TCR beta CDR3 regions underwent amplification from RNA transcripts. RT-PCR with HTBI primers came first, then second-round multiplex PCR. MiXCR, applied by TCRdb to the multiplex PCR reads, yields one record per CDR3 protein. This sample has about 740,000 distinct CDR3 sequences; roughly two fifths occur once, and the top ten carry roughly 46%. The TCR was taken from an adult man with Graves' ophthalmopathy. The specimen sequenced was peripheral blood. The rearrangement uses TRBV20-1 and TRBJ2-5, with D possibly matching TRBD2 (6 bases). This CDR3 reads CSARVWGLEKETQYF. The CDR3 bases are TGCAGTGCTAGAGTGTGGGGACTCGAAAAAGAGACCCAGTACTTC.